The present TCR beta chain was sequenced within a study of response to subunit inactivated influenza vaccine. Many counts were recorded for this clonotype. TCRdb re-called the RT-PCR reads through MiXCR, storing one row per CDR3 protein. Of around 650,000 distinct CDR3 sequences listed, 15% to 19% are singletons. The source was PBMCs from blood, collected about 11 days after vaccination. The TCR was taken from a man aged 45 to 65 who received an inactivated influenza vaccine.

CDR3 sequence reads: CASSLTTGGGGSYNEQFF. CDR3 in DNA: TGTGCCAGCAGCTTAACTACAGGGGGTGGGGGCTCCTACAATGAGCAGTTCTTC. V and J are TRBV7-8 and TRBJ2-1; 8 bases line up with TRBD1. Germline-derived CDR1 and CDR2 are SGHVS and FQNEAQ. This CDR3 region has 18 residues. The trim removed 2 bases at V and 0 bases at J, leaving 9 bases unmatched. The variable domain in full, with the rest retrieved from reference TRBV7-8 and TRBJ2-1, is GAGVSQSPRYKVAKRGQDVALRCDPISGHVSLFWYQQALGQGPEFLTYFQNEAQLDKSGLPSDRFFAERPEGSVSTLKIQRTQQEDSAVYLCASSLTTGGGGSYNEQFFGPGTRLTVL.